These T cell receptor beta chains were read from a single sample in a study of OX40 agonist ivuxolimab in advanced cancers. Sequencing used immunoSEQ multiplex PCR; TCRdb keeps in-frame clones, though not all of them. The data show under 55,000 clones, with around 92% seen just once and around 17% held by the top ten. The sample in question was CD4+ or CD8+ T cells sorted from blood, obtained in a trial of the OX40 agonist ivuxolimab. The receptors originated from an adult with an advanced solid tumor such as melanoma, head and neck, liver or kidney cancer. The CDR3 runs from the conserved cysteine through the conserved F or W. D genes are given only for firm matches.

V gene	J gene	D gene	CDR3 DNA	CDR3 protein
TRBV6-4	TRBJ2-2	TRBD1	TGTGCCAGCAGTGACTCCGGGACAGAGAACACCGGGGAGCTGTTTTTT	CASSDSGTENTGELFF
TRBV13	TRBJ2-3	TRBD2	TGTGCCAGCAGCCCAAGACTAGCGGGGGAGGGCACAGATACGCAGTATTTT	CASSPRLAGEGTDTQYF
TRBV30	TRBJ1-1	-	TGTGCCTGCCTAATCCTGAACACTGAAGCTTTCTTT	CACLILNTEAFF
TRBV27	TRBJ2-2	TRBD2	TGTGCCAGCAGGGTTCGCGGGAGCGCGAACACCGGGGAGCTGTTTTTT	CASRVRGSANTGELFF
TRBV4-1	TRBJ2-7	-	TGCGCCAGCAGCCAAGGAGGGACTTTCAGCTCCTACGAGCAGTACTTC	CASSQGGTFSSYEQYF
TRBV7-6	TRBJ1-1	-	TGTGCCAGCAGCTTAGCCCGTCGAAGTGGGGTTTGGGGTGAAGCTTTCTTT	CASSLARRSGVWGEAFF
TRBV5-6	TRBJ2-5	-	TGTGCCAGCAGCTGGGCGGACCAAGAGACCCAGTACTTC	CASSWADQETQYF
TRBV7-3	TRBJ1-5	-	TGTGCCAGCAGCCCTACGGGGGTAGGCAATCAGCCCCAGCATTTT	CASSPTGVGNQPQHF
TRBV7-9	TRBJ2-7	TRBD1	TGTGCCAGCAGCCCGAGGACAGGGTGGGACGAGCAGTACTTC	CASSPRTGWDEQYF
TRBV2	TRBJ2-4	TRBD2	TGTGCCAGCAACCAAGCGGGGGGAGACATTCAGTACTTC	CASNQAGGDIQYF